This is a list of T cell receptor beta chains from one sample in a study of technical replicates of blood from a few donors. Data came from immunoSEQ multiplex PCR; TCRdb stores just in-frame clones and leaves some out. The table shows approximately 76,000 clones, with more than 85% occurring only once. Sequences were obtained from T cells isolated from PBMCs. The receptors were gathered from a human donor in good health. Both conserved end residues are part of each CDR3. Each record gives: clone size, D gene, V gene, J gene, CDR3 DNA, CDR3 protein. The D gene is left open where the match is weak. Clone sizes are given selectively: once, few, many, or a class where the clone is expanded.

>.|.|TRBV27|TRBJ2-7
TGTGCCAGCAGTTTTTCCCCTAAGAACGAGCAGTACTTC
CASSFSPKNEQYF
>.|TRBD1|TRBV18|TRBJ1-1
TGTGCCAGCTCTCGAATGGGACAGGGAACGACTGAAGCTTTCTTT
CASSRMGQGTTEAFF
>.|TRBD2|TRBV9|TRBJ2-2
TGTGCCAGCAGCTCCCACCCAGATAGCGGGGGCATCGCCGGGGAGCTGTTTTTT
CASSSHPDSGGIAGELFF
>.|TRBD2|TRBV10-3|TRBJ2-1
TGTGCCATCAGGAGCGGGAGTGGGGGGAATGAGCAGTTCTTC
CAIRSGSGGNEQFF
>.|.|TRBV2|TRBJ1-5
TGTGCCAGCAGTGTGACAAGCGGGGTACGCAATCAGCCCCAGCATTTT
CASSVTSGVRNQPQHF
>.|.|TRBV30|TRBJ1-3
TGTGCCTGGAGTGTTCAGGGAGGCACCATATATTTT
CAWSVQGGTIYF
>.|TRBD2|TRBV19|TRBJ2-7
TGTGCCAGTAGTATAGGTCGACTAGCGGGGAGCGAGCAGTACTTC
CASSIGRLAGSEQYF
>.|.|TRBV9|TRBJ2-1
TGTGCCAGCAGCGTAGCCCCCGGGGTGAGAGATGTTGAGCAGTTCTTC
CASSVAPGVRDVEQFF
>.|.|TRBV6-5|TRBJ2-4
TGTGCCAGCAGTTACAGGGGGGGCGCCGGAAACATTCAGTACTTC
CASSYRGGAGNIQYF
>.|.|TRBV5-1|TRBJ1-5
TGCGCCAGCAGCTTGGAAGGCAGGGGTAGGAATCAGCCCCAGCATTTT
CASSLEGRGRNQPQHF
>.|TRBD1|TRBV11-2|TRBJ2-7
TGTGCCAGCAGCCGAAGCTGGACAGGGGGAGCCTACGAGCAGTACTTC
CASSRSWTGGAYEQYF
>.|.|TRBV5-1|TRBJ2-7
TGCGCCAGCAGCTTGGCTACAGGGACCTACGAGCAGTACTTC
CASSLATGTYEQYF
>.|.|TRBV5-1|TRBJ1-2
TGCGCCAGCAGCTTAGAGTTCCGCGGCTACACCTTC
CASSLEFRGYTF
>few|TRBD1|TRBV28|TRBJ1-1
TGTGCCAGCAGCAGGACAGGGAGCACTGAAGCTTTCTTT
CASSRTGSTEAFF
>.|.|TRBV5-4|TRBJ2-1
TGTGCCAGCAGCTTGCCACTGAGTGAGCAGTTCTTC
CASSLPLSEQFF
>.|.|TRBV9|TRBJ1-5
TGTGCCAGCAGCCCCGGGCCGGGGGAACAGCCCCAGCATTTT
CASSPGPGEQPQHF
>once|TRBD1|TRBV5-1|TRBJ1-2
TGCGCCAGCAGCTGGCCGGGACAGGGCTATGGCTACACCTTC
CASSWPGQGYGYTF
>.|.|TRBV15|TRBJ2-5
TGTGCCACCAGCAGAGGAGACAGAAAAGAGACCCAGTACTTC
CATSRGDRKETQYF
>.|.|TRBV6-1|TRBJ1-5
TGTGCCAGCAGGGATCAGGGTAATAGCAATCAGCCCCAGCATTTT
CASRDQGNSNQPQHF
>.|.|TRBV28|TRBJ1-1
TGTGCCAGCAGTAGCTCACGGCTGATCACAGGGTTTATCAAAGCTTTCTTT
CASSSSRLITGFIKAFF